This T cell receptor beta chain came from a study of T-cell reconstitution after alpha-beta-depleted transplantation in children. General observations from the study: Several hundred expanded graft clones reportedly supplied alpha-beta T cells about two months after transplant. At the one-year point after transplant, T-cell counts and TCRbeta diversity were found to come mostly from T cells that had been newly produced.

The V segment lost 2 bases and the J segment 3 bases; nucleotides outside the gene matches: 5. The length of the CDR3 is 15 residues. Per germline, CDR1 SGDLS and CDR2 YYNGEE. Unique molecular identifiers were incorporated during preparation of the TCRbeta library. TCRdb redid the calling of the PCR reads with MiXCR, one entry per CDR3 protein. The profile shows around 490,000 distinct CDR3 sequences, over 10% of them singletons. Worth noting for this clonotype: Its antigen is currently unknown.

The receptor comes from a female patient aged 2 to 10 who had a stem cell transplant for aplastic anemia, so the T cells may come from the graft donor. This sample comprised PBMCs, mostly from graft donor cells, obtained 180 days after TCRalphabeta/CD19-depleted stem cell transplant. This chain joins TRBV9 and TRBJ2-1, with 7 positions matching TRBD2. CDR3 in amino acids: CASSVTSLYYNEQFF. CDR3 DNA sequence: TGTGCCAGCAGCGTGACTAGCCTATACTACAATGAGCAGTTCTTC.